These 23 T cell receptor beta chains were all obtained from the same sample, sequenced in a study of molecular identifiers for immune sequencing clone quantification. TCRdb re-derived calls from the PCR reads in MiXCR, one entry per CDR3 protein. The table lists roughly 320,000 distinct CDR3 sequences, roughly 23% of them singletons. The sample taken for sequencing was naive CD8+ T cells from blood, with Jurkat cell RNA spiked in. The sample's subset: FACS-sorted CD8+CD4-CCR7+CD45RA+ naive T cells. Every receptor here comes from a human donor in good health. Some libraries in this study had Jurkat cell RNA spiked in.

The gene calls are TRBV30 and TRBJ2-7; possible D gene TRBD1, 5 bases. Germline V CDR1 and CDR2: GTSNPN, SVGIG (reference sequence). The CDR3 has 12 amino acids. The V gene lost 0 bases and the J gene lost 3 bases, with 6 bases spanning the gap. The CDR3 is CAWSVQDYEQYF. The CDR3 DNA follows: TGTGCCTGGAGTGTACAGGACTACGAGCAGTACTTC.

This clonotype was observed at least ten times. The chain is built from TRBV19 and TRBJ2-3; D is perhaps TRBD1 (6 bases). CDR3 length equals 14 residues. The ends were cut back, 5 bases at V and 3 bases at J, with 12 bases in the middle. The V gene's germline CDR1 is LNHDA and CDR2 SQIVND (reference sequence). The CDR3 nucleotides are TGTGCCAGTAGTTACAGGGAAGAAACAGATACGCAGTATTTT. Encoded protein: CASSYREETDTQYF.

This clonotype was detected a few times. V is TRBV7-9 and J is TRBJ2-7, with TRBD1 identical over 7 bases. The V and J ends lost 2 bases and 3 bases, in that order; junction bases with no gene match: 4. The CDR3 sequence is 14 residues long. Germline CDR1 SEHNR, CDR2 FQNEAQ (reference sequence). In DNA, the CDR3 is TGTGCCAGCAGCTTACCCGGACAGGTCTACGAGCAGTACTTC. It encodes CASSLPGQVYEQYF.

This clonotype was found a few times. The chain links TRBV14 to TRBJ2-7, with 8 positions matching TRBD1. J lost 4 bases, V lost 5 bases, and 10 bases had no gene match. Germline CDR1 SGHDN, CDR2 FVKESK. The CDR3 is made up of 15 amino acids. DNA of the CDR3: TGTGCCAGCAGCATGGGACAGGTCTCCTTTTACGAGCAGTACTTC. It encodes CASSMGQVSFYEQYF. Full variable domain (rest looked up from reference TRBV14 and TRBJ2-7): EAGVTQFPSHSVIEKGQTVTLRCDPISGHDNLYWYRRVMGKEIKFLLHFVKESKQDESGMPNNRFLAERTGGTYSTLKVQPAELEDSGVYFCASSMGQVSFYEQYFGPGTRLTVT.

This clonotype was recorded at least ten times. CDR3 amino acids: CATSTGGGYTGELFF. The CDR3 region has the DNA TGTGCCACCAGCACAGGGGGGGGGTACACCGGGGAGCTGTTTTTT. V usage is TRBV15 and J usage is TRBJ2-2, with D perhaps being TRBD1 or TRBD2 (7 bases each). V lost 4 bases, J lost 3 bases, and 12 bases lay in between. The CDR3 is 15 amino acids. CDR1 and CDR2 (germline): LNHNV, YYDKDF (reference sequence). The entire variable domain, with the rest obtained from reference TRBV15 and TRBJ2-2, is as follows: DAMVIQNPRYQVTQFGKPVTLSCSQTLNHNVMYWYQQKSSQAPKLLFHYYDKDFNNEADTPDNFQSRRPNTSFCFLDIRSPGLGDTAMYLCATSTGGGYTGELFFGEGSRLTVL.

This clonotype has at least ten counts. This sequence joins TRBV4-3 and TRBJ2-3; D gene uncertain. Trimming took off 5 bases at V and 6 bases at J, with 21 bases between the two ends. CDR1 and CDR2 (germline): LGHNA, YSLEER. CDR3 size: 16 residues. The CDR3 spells CASSSAYALYTDTQYF. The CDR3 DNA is TGCGCCAGCAGCAGCGCGTATGCACTGTATACCGATACGCAGTATTTT.

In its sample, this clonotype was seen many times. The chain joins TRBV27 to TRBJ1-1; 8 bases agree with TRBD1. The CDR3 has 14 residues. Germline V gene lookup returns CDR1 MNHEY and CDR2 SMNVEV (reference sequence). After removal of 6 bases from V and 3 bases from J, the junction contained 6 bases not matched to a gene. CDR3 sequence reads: CASRRQGRDTEAFF. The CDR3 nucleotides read TGTGCCAGCAGGAGACAGGGGAGGGACACTGAAGCTTTCTTT.

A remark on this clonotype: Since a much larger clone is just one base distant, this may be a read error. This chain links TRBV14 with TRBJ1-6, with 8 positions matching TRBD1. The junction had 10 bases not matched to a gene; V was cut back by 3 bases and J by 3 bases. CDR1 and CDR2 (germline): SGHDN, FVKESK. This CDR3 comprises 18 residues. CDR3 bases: TGTGCCAGCAGCCATGAGACAGGGGACGCTTTCTATAATTCACCCCTCCACTTT. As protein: CASSHETGDAFYNSPLHF.

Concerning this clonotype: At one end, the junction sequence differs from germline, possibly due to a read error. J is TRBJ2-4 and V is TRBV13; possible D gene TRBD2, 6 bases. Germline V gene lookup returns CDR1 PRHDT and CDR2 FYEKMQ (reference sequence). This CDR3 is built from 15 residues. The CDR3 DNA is TGTGCCAGCAGCCCCACCGAACTAGCCAAAAACATTAAGTACTTC. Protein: CASSPTELAKNIKYF. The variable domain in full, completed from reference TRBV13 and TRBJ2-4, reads AAGVIQSPRHLIKEKRETATLKCYPIPRHDTVYWYQQGPGQDPQFLISFYEKMQSDKGSIPDRFSAQQFSDYHSELNMSSLELGDSALYFCASSPTELAKNIKYFGAGTRLSVL.

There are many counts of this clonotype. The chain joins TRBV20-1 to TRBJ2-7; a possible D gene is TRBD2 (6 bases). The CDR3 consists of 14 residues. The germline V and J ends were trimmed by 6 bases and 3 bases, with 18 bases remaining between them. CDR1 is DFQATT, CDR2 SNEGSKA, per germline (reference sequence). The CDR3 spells CSARGTDADYEQYF. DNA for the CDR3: TGCAGTGCCCGCGGGACGGACGCGGACTACGAGCAGTACTTC.

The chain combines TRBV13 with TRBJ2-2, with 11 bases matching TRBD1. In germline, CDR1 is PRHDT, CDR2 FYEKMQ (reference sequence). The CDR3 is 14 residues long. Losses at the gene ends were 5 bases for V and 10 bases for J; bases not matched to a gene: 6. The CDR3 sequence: CASSPWTGGEELFF. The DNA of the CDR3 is TGTGCCAGCAGCCCATGGACAGGGGGCGAGGAGCTGTTTTTT.

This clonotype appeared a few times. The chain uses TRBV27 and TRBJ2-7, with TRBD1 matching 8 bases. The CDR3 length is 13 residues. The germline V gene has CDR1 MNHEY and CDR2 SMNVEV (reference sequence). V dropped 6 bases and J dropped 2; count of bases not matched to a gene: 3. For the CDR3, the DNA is TGTGCCAGCAGGAGCAGGGGGCCCTACGAGCAGTACTTC. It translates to CASRSRGPYEQYF.

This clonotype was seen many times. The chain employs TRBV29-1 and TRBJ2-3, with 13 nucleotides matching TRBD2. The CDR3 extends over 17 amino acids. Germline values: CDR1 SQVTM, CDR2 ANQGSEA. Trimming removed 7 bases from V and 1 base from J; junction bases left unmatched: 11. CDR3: CSARTLTSGGGTDTQYF. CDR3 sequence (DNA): TGCAGCGCCAGAACGCTAACTAGCGGGGGGGGCACAGATACGCAGTATTTT.

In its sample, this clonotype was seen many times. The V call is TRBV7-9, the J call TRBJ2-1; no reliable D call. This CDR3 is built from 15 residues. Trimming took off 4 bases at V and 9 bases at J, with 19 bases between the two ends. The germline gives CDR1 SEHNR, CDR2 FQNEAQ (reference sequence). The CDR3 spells CASSSILTTIGEQFF. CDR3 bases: TGTGCCAGCAGCTCAATTTTGACCACGATTGGTGAGCAGTTCTTC.

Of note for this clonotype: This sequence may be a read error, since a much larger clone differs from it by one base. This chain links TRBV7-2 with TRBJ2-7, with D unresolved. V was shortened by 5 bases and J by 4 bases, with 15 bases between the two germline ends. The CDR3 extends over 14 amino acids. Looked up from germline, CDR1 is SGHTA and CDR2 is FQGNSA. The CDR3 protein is CASSHPEYDYEQYF. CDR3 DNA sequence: TGTGCCAGCAGCCACCCGGAGTATGATTACGAGCAGTACTTC.

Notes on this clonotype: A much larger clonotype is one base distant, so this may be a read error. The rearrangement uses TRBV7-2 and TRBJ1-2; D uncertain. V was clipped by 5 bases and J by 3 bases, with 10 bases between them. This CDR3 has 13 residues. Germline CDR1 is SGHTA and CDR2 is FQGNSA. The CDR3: CASSGTEHYGYTF. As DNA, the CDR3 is TGTGCCAGCAGCGGTACAGAGCACTATGGCTACACCTTC.

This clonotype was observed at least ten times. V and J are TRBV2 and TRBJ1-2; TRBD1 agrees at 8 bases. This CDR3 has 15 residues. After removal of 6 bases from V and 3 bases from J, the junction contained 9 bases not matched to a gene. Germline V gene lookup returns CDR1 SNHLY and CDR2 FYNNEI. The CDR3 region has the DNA TGTGCCAGCAGCACCGGGACAGGTTCATACTATGGCTACACCTTC. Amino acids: CASSTGTGSYYGYTF.

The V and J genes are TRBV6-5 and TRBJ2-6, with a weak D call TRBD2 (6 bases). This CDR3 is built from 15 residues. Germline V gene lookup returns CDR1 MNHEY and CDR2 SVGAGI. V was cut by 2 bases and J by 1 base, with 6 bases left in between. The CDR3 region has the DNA TGTGCCAGCAGTTACGGAGGGTCTGGGGCCAACGTCCTGACTTTC. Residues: CASSYGGSGANVLTF.

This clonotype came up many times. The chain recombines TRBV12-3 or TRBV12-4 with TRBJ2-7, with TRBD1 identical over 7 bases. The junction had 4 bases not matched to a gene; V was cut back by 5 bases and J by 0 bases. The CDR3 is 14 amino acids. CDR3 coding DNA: TGTGCCAGCAGTGGACAGGCAAGCTCCTACGAGCAGTACTTC. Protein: CASSGQASSYEQYF.

CDR3 bases: TGTGCCAGCAGTCCCGGGAAGTACCTCTACGAGCAGTACTTC. Residues: CASSPGKYLYEQYF. This rearrangement joins TRBV28 to TRBJ2-7, with D possibly TRBD2 on 5 matching bases. This CDR3 is built from 14 residues. The V gene lost 5 bases and the J gene lost 3 bases, with 14 bases spanning the gap. CDR1 and CDR2 (germline): MDHEN, SYDVKM. The whole variable domain, remainder taken from reference TRBV28 and TRBJ2-7, is DVKVTQSSRYLVKRTGEKVFLECVQDMDHENMFWYRQDPGLGLRLIYFSYDVKMKEKGDIPEGYSVSREKKERFSLILESASTNQTSMYLCASSPGKYLYEQYFGPGTRLTVT.

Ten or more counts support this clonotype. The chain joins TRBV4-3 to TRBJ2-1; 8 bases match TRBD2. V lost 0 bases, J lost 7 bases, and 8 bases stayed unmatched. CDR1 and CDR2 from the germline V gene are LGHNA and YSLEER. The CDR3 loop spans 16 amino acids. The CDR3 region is CASSQDPAGVRNEQFF. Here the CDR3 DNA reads TGCGCCAGCAGCCAAGATCCAGCGGGAGTGAGGAATGAGCAGTTCTTC.

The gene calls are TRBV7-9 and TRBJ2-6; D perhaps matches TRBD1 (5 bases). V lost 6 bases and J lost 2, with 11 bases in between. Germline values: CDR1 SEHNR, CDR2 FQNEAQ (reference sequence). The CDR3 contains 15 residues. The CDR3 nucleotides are TGTGCCAGCAGGGCACCAGGGACTGGGGCCAACGTCCTGACTTTC. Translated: CASRAPGTGANVLTF. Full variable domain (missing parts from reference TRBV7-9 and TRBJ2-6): DTGVSQNPRHKITKRGQNVTFRCDPISEHNRLYWYRQTLGQGPEFLTYFQNEAQLEKSRLLSDRFSAERPKGSFSTLEIQRTEQGDSAMYLCASRAPGTGANVLTFGAGSRLTVL.

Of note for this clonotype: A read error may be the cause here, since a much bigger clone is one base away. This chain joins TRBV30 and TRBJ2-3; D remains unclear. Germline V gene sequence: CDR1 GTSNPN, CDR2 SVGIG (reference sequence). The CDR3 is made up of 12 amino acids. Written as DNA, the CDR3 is TGTGCCCGGAGTCGGAGCACAGATACGCAGTATTTT. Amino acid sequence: CARSRSTDTQYF.